These 14 T cell receptor beta chains were all obtained from the same sample, sequenced in a study of regulatory T cells in long-lasting Graves disease. Assembly of TCR beta libraries relied on iRepertoire HTBI primers together with Arm-PCR of CDR3 regions. A single record per CDR3 protein comes from TCRdb applying MiXCR to the multiplex PCR reads. The data hold about 380,000 distinct CDR3 sequences, with roughly 15% observed a single time. The time point denotes: newly diagnosed GD, antithyroid drugs for less than 3 months. The TCR library was made from RNA extracted from PBMCs. The sample here was peripheral blood mononuclear cells (PBMCs), taken at new diagnosis, from a patient treated with antithyroid drugs. These receptors were collected from a female donor with Graves disease.

The chain combines TRBV11-2 with TRBJ2-3, with D perhaps given as TRBD1 or TRBD2 (5 bases each). The V end was cut by 4 bases, the J end by 2 bases, with 7 bases between. Germline V CDR1 and CDR2: SGHAT, FQNNGV. The CDR3 is 13 amino acids. Here the CDR3 reads CASSWGYTDTQYF. In nucleotides, the CDR3 is TGTGCCAGCAGCTGGGGGTACACAGATACGCAGTATTTT.

This clonotype has just a few counts. J is TRBJ2-3 and V is TRBV4-1; D is undetermined. Deletions cut 0 bases from V and 0 bases from J, with 4 bases between. Germline lookup yields CDR1 MGHRA and CDR2 YSYEKL. The CDR3 runs to 14 residues. CDR3 sequence: CASSQDQSTDTQYF. CDR3 sequence (DNA): TGCGCCAGCAGCCAAGATCAAAGCACAGATACGCAGTATTTT.

There are many counts of this clonotype. This chain joins TRBV7-9 and TRBJ2-2, with TRBD2 matching 12 bases. This CDR3 has 16 residues. The germline V gene has CDR1 SEHNR and CDR2 FQNEAQ (reference sequence). The trim removed 5 bases at V and 4 bases at J, leaving 5 bases unmatched. In DNA, the CDR3 is TGTGCCAGCAGCGCTAGCGGGAGGGCCGGCACCGGGGAGCTGTTTTTT. Translated: CASSASGRAGTGELFF.

There are many counts of this clonotype. The V call is TRBV12-3 or TRBV12-4, the J call TRBJ1-6; 7 positions agree with TRBD1. The CDR3 sequence is 14 residues long. Unmatched junction bases numbered 13, after V lost 6 bases and J lost 14 bases. DNA of the CDR3: TGTGCCAGCAGACCCCAGGGGGGTCCATGGGCCCTCCACTTT. The encoded protein is CASRPQGGPWALHF.

Comment on this clonotype: A much larger clone differs from this one at a single base, so this may be a read error. This chain connects TRBV6-2 or TRBV6-3 to TRBJ2-1; 12 bases line up with TRBD2. V gave up 0 bases and J gave up 7 bases; unmatched junction bases: 10. The CDR3 runs to 18 residues. From germline, CDR1 is MNHEY and CDR2 SVGEGT. The CDR3 region is CASSYSNELAGGSNEQFF. In nucleotides, the CDR3 is TGTGCCAGCAGTTACTCGAACGAACTAGCGGGGGGCTCAAATGAGCAGTTCTTC.

The table lists this clonotype with many counts. The rearrangement uses TRBV28 and TRBJ1-6; TRBD1 is a possible D gene (6 bases). CDR3 length: 14 amino acids. Germline V gene lookup returns CDR1 MDHEN and CDR2 SYDVKM. Trimming pared 5 bases from V and 6 bases from J, leaving 11 bases between. The DNA for the CDR3 is TGTGCCAGCAGTATCACAGGGACTAATTCACCCCTCCACTTT. Amino acids: CASSITGTNSPLHF.

This clonotype was seen ten or more times. The chain carries TRBV30 and TRBJ2-5; 12 nucleotides match TRBD2. Germline V lookup: CDR1 GTSNPN, CDR2 SVGIG (reference sequence). Trimming cost V 3 bases and J 5 bases; bases outside gene matches: 4. This CDR3 has 14 residues. CDR3 sequence reads: CAWRTSGSGETQYF. In nucleotides, the CDR3 is TGTGCCTGGAGGACTAGCGGGAGCGGTGAGACCCAGTACTTC.

The sample holds many counts of this clonotype. This rearrangement joins TRBV5-1 to TRBJ2-7; either TRBD1 or TRBD2 may fit D (5 bases each). V lost 4 bases and J lost 1, with 15 bases in between. This CDR3 contains 15 residues. Germline CDR1 reads SGHRS; CDR2 reads YFSETQ. CDR3 region: CASSPTGTTSYEQYF. In DNA form, the CDR3 reads TGCGCCAGCAGCCCCACGGGGACCACGTCCTACGAGCAGTACTTC.

This clonotype has a count of ten or more. The rearrangement joins TRBV20-1 to TRBJ2-5; TRBD2 matches 16 bases. Unmatched junction bases numbered 14, after V lost 5 bases and J lost 5 bases. This CDR3 has 18 residues. Germline V lookup: CDR1 DFQATT, CDR2 SNEGSKA (reference sequence). DNA of the CDR3: TGCAGTGCTCCTCCAGGGACTAGCGGGGGGGCCTCTCCGGAGACCCAGTACTTC. Residues: CSAPPGTSGGASPETQYF.

With respect to this clonotype: Being one base from a much bigger clone, this may be a read error. The rearrangement joins TRBV6-4 to TRBJ2-7; 7 bases are shared with TRBD1. The V gene end was trimmed by 5 bases and the J gene end by 4 bases; junction bases not matched to a gene: 8. Looked up from germline, CDR1 is MRHNA and CDR2 is SNTAGT. The CDR3 contains 14 residues. CDR3 DNA: TGTGCCAGCAGTTACGGGACAGTGGTTTACGAGCAGTACTTC. It translates to CASSYGTVVYEQYF.

This clonotype occurred many times. CDR3 coding DNA: TGTGCCAGCAGCGTTCGCCCCGAGCGGAGCGATAACTATGGCTACACCTTC. Encoded protein: CASSVRPERSDNYGYTF. The V and J genes are TRBV9 and TRBJ1-2; D is uncertain. V was clipped by 2 bases and J by 1 base, with 18 bases between them. The CDR3 has 17 residues. Germline lookup yields CDR1 SGDLS and CDR2 YYNGEE.

The table lists this clonotype with many counts. V usage is TRBV3-1 and J usage is TRBJ1-3, with D possibly being TRBD1 (5 bases). Germline assignment: CDR1 LGHDT and CDR2 YNNKEL (reference sequence). This CDR3 is built from 17 residues. V was trimmed by 0 bases and J by 2 bases, leaving 14 bases between them. The CDR3 nucleotides read TGTGCCAGCAGCCAAGACGGGCAGGGAGTAACTGGAAACACCATATATTTT. Protein sequence: CASSQDGQGVTGNTIYF. The whole variable domain, filled in from reference TRBV3-1 and TRBJ1-3, reads DTAVSQTPKYLVTQMGNDKSIKCEQNLGHDTMYWYKQDSKKFLKIMFSYNNKELIINETVPNRFSPKSPDKAHLNLHINSLELGDSAVYFCASSQDGQGVTGNTIYFGEGSWLTVV.

This clonotype was counted many times. The chain recombines TRBV7-9 with TRBJ2-7; 15 bases match TRBD2. V lost 4 bases and J lost 4; bases outside the gene matches: 8. CDR3 length equals 17 residues. Germline V CDR1 and CDR2: SEHNR, FQNEAQ (reference sequence). The CDR3 is CASSYEVGTSGRYEQYF. In DNA, the CDR3 is TGTGCCAGCAGCTACGAGGTCGGGACTAGCGGGAGGTACGAGCAGTACTTC. The entire variable domain, with the rest obtained from reference TRBV7-9 and TRBJ2-7, is as follows: DTGVSQNPRHKITKRGQNVTFRCDPISEHNRLYWYRQTLGQGPEFLTYFQNEAQLEKSRLLSDRFSAERPKGSFSTLEIQRTEQGDSAMYLCASSYEVGTSGRYEQYFGPGTRLTVT.

This clonotype has a handful of counts. The chain carries TRBV29-1 and TRBJ2-2; 7 bases line up with TRBD2. The CDR3 runs to 14 residues. Germline lookup yields CDR1 SQVTM and CDR2 ANQGSEA. The junction had 10 bases not matched to a gene; V was cut back by 6 bases and J by 6 bases. The CDR3 bases are TGCAGCGTCCATCTAGCGGCAAAGGCCGGGGAGCTGTTTTTT. It is translated as CSVHLAAKAGELFF.